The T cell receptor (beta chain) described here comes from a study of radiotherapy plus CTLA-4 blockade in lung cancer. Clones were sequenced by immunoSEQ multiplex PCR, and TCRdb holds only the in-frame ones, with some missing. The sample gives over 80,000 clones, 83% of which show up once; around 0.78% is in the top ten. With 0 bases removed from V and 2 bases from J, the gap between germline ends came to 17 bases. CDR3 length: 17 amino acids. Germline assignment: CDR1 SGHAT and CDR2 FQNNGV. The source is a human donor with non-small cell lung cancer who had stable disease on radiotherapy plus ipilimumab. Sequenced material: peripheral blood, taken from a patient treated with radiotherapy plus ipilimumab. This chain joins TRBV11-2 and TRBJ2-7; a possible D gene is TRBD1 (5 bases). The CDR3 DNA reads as TGTGCCAGCAGCTTAGATCAAACCCCGACAGTGGCCTACGAGCAGTACTTC. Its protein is CASSLDQTPTVAYEQYF.